Reported below is one TCR beta chain. This record comes from a study of blood T cell repertoires in COVID-19. V lost 0 bases and J lost 0; bases outside the gene matches: 3. Germline values: CDR1 SGHRS, CDR2 YFSETQ. The CDR3 has 16 amino acids. In the authors' workflow: Amplification from reference gene primers served as the basis for estimated nucleated cell counts. Generated by immunoSEQ multiplex PCR, the TCRdb table keeps only in-frame clones and is missing some. V and J calls and clone size come straight from that table; D and trimming were deduced from the DNA. Here the sample spans around 26,000 clones, around nine tenths being singletons.

The V call is TRBV5-1, the J call TRBJ2-3; 8 bases align to TRBD2. Material: peripheral blood. This receptor was obtained from a human donor in a cohort sampled during active COVID-19. This CDR3 reads CASSLELAGSTDTQYF. CDR3 nucleotides: TGCGCCAGCAGCTTGGAGTTAGCGGGGAGCACAGATACGCAGTATTTT.